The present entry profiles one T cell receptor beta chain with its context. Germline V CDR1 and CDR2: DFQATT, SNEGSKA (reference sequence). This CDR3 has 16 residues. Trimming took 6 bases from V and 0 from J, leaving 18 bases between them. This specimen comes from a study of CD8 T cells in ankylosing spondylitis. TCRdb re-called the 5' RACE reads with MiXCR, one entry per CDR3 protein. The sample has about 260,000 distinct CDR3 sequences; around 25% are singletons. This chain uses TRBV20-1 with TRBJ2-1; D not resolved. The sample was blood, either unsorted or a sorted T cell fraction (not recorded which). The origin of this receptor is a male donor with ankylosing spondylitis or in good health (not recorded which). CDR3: CSAGIPRLSSYNEQFF. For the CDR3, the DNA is TGCAGTGCAGGGATTCCTAGATTGAGCTCCTACAATGAGCAGTTCTTC.